This T cell receptor beta chain was sequenced during a study of shared clonotypes between healthy human individuals. Only one count was recorded for this clone. A deep-level run was used for the assay. The protocol was immunoSEQ multiplex PCR, while the TCRdb copy is restricted to in-frame clones and leaves out a portion. Among under 350,000 clones listed, 80% to 90% were seen once. Germline V lookup: CDR1 MNHNS, CDR2 SASEGT. With 4 bases removed from V and 0 bases from J, the gap between germline ends came to 10 bases. CDR3 size: 14 residues. This chain uses TRBV6-1 with TRBJ2-7, with no clear D. The source material was memory CD8+ T cells sorted from blood. Subset noted: CD45RO+ cells pooled with CCR7-negative TemRA cells. The receptor was derived from a man between 18 and 29 years old in good health. The CDR3 region is CASSGLISSYEQYF. The CDR3 region has the DNA TGTGCCAGCAGTGGGCTGATTAGCTCCTACGAGCAGTACTTC.